This is a list of T cell receptor beta chains from one sample in a study of Ad26.COV2.S vaccination and SARS-CoV-2 variants. The repertoire was sequenced with immunoSEQ multiplex PCR; TCRdb's copy has only in-frame clones and lacks some. The sample records some 420,000 clones, roughly 90% being singletons. The sample here was peripheral blood, taken in a trial of Ad26.COV2.S vaccine versus placebo. The receptors were sampled from a person between 18 and 59 years old who received the Ad26.COV2.S COVID-19 vaccine or a placebo. Each CDR3 is given with its conserved first and last residue. The D gene is left open where the match is weak. Size values are once, few and many counts, or a class for expanded clones, and some rows have none.

size	D	J	V	CDR3	DNA
.	.	TRBJ2-3	TRBV5-1	CASSLVGDSSTDTQYF	TGCGCCAGCAGCTTGGTGGGGGATTCTAGCACAGATACGCAGTATTTT
.	.	TRBJ2-3	TRBV6-4	CASSEGGGTDTQYF	TGTGCCAGCAGTGAGGGGGGAGGCACAGATACGCAGTATTTT
.	TRBD2	TRBJ2-7	TRBV5-5	CASNLPGGSSYEQYF	TGTGCCAGCAATCTCCCGGGAGGGAGCTCCTACGAGCAGTACTTC
.	TRBD1	TRBJ2-7	TRBV28	CASSPRTGNREQYF	TGTGCCAGCAGTCCCCGGACAGGGAATCGCGAGCAGTACTTC
.	.	TRBJ2-5	TRBV5-1	CASSLLPTQQETQYF	TGCGCCAGCAGCTTGCTCCCGACCCAACAAGAGACCCAGTACTTC
.	.	TRBJ1-1	TRBV28	CASSLVFHRNTEAFF	TGTGCCAGCAGTTTAGTCTTCCATAGGAACACTGAAGCTTTCTTT
.	TRBD1	TRBJ1-2	TRBV27	CASSSTNRGLSGWGYTF	TGTGCCAGCAGTTCAACTAACAGGGGGCTGAGCGGTTGGGGCTACACCTTC
.	TRBD1	TRBJ2-1	TRBV10-3	CAINSGTEDEQFF	TGTGCCATCAATTCCGGGACAGAGGATGAGCAGTTCTTC
.	TRBD1	TRBJ2-7	TRBV2	CASSPRDRGSYEQYF	TGTGCCAGCAGTCCGCGGGACAGGGGTTCCTACGAGCAGTACTTC
once	TRBD2	TRBJ2-2	TRBV4-3	CASSQDGDGGVTGELFF	TGCGCCAGCAGCCAAGATGGAGACGGGGGGGTAACCGGGGAGCTGTTTTTT
once	.	TRBJ1-2	TRBV29-1	CSVDDLGGYTF	TGCAGCGTTGACGATTTGGGGGGCTACACCTTC
.	.	TRBJ1-4	TRBV7-2	CASSPRPGEEKLFF	TGTGCCAGCAGCCCGCGGCCAGGAGAGGAAAAACTGTTTTTT
.	.	TRBJ1-3	TRBV19	CASSTLYAGNTIYF	TGTGCCAGTAGTACCCTGTATGCTGGAAACACCATATATTTT
.	.	TRBJ1-1	TRBV12-3/TRBV12-4	CASSLRGGTEAFF	TGTGCCAGCAGTTTAAGGGGTGGCACTGAAGCTTTCTTT
.	TRBD1	TRBJ1-2	TRBV9	CASSPGQGGYGYTF	TGTGCCAGTTCACCGGGACAGGGTGGTTATGGCTACACCTTC
once	.	TRBJ2-2	TRBV7-8	CASSFSTANTGELFF	TGTGCCAGCAGCTTTTCTACAGCGAACACCGGGGAGCTGTTTTTT
.	.	TRBJ2-7	TRBV10-3	CAISEAQGGYEQYF	TGTGCCATCAGTGAGGCTCAGGGCGGGTACGAGCAGTACTTC